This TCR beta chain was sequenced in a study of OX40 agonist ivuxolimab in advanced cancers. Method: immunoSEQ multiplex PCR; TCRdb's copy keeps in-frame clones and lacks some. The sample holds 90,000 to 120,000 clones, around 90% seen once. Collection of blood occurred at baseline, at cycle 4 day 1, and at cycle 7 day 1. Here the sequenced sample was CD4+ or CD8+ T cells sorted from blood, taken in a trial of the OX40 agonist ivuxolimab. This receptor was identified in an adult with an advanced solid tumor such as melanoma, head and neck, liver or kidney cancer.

CDR3 coding DNA: TGCAGCGTTGGGGCGGGATCGAACCCTTTCCCCTACGAGCAGTACTTC. Amino acid sequence: CSVGAGSNPFPYEQYF. The rearrangement joins TRBV29-1 to TRBJ2-7; TRBD2 is a possible D gene (6 bases). The CDR3 runs 16 residues. Per the germline V gene, CDR1 is SQVTM and CDR2 is ANQGSEA. Trimming removed 4 bases from V and 2 bases from J, with 21 bases in between.